This is a list of T cell receptor beta chains from one sample in a study of blood T cells in healthy people across ages. TCRdb recomputed calls from the 5' RACE reads with MiXCR, one row per CDR3 protein. Of over 1,300,000 distinct CDR3 sequences listed, 59% were seen once; the top ten hold over 5.5%. Sequencing was performed on blood. Every receptor here comes from a man aged 18 to 29 in good health. Each CDR3 is given without its conserved first and last residue. Size is stated for part of the rows, as once, few or many counts, or as a class when the clone is expanded.

CDR3 length	V gene	J gene	clone size	CDR3 protein
14	TRBV27	TRBJ1-4	NA	ASSLISGGRYEKLF
14	TRBV7-2	TRBJ1-4	NA	ASSSKGLHTGEKLF
13	TRBV9	TRBJ2-1	NA	ASSVPGQGRNEQF
12	TRBV7-9	TRBJ2-5	once	ASSLPLGPETQY
13	TRBV4-1	TRBJ1-1	NA	ASSQRTGVETEAF
13	TRBV12-3/TRBV12-4	TRBJ2-7	NA	AGRKVGLGLYEQY
13	TRBV4-1	TRBJ2-7	few	ASSLMGQGLDEQY
13	TRBV20-1	TRBJ1-5	NA	SARDGGTGNQPQH
15	TRBV27	TRBJ2-7	few	ASSLSQGAFGAREQY
11	TRBV18	TRBJ2-1	NA	ASSPRQYNEKF
10	TRBV12-5	TRBJ2-1	NA	ASGLGFNEQF
12	TRBV10-3	TRBJ1-1	NA	AITTRAMNTEAF
11	TRBV10-3	TRBJ1-1	NA	AISELGGSEAF
11	TRBV5-5	TRBJ1-2	NA	ASSPILQELYT
12	TRBV6-6	TRBJ2-3	NA	ASSMDGITDTLY
11	TRBV27	TRBJ1-5	few	ASSLKGSQPQH
14	TRBV5-1	TRBJ2-1	NA	ASSGVDGARYNEQF
11	TRBV7-9	TRBJ2-3	NA	ASTGGDTDTQY
11	TRBV4-3	TRBJ2-5	NA	ASSVRRGETQY
12	TRBV12-3/TRBV12-4	TRBJ1-4	NA	ASSDGTGYEKLF
10	TRBV2	TRBJ2-6	NA	ASQSGANVLT
10	TRBV12-3/TRBV12-4	TRBJ2-3	NA	ASSTQGSTQY